The 30 T cell receptor beta chains below were found in one sample sequenced in a study of cytomegalovirus exposure and HLA in healthy donors. PCR involved 60 Vbeta and 13 Jbeta primers. Assay used: immunoSEQ multiplex PCR; TCRdb lists only in-frame clones, some missing. This sample carries 150,000 to 200,000 clones, approximately 83% of them seen once, and the ten largest clones take approximately 1.5%. Input material: PBMCs. Receptor source: a woman under 30 in good health and CMV-seronegative.

This clone was seen more than once but under ten times. This chain joins TRBV7-9 and TRBJ1-6; tentatively, D is TRBD1 (5 bases). The CDR3 sequence is 13 residues long. With 1 base removed from V and 13 bases from J, the gap between germline ends came to 11 bases. Germline CDR1 SEHNR, CDR2 FQNEAQ (reference sequence). The CDR3 here is CASSLGEGLPLHF. The CDR3 DNA is TGTGCCAGCAGCTTAGGGGAGGGACTCCCCCTCCACTTT. Filled out from reference TRBV7-9 and TRBJ1-6, the complete variable domain reads DTGVSQNPRHKITKRGQNVTFRCDPISEHNRLYWYRQTLGQGPEFLTYFQNEAQLEKSRLLSDRFSAERPKGSFSTLEIQRTEQGDSAMYLCASSLGEGLPLHFGNGTRLTVT.

This chain uses TRBV6-6 with TRBJ2-7, with D perhaps matching TRBD1 (5 bases). This CDR3 region has 13 residues. V lost 5 bases and J lost 3, with 11 bases in between. Germline V lookup: CDR1 MNHNY, CDR2 SVGAGI (reference sequence). The CDR3, as DNA: TGTGCCAGCAGTCCCACAGGATACTACGAGCAGTACTTC. This gives the protein CASSPTGYYEQYF.

This chain uses TRBV5-1 with TRBJ1-5; 7 bases are shared with TRBD1. V shed 0 bases and J 2 bases; nucleotides not matched to a gene: 2. Germline V lookup: CDR1 SGHRS, CDR2 YFSETQ. This CDR3 is 15 amino acids long. CDR3 in amino acids: CASSLEGAGNQPQHF. As DNA, the CDR3 is TGCGCCAGCAGCTTGGAGGGGGCGGGCAATCAGCCCCAGCATTTT.

Regarding this clone: The same CDR3 arises from other DNA sequences in this sample as well. The chain joins TRBV11-2 to TRBJ2-7, with TRBD2 identical over 7 bases. The CDR3 is made up of 13 amino acids. Germline CDR1 and CDR2: SGHAT and FQNNGV. The trim removed 3 bases at V and 1 base at J, leaving 0 bases unmatched. For the CDR3, the DNA is TGTGCCAGCAGCTTCGGGGGGTCCTACGAGCAGTACTTC. It encodes CASSFGGSYEQYF.

This clone was observed a single time. This chain uses TRBV5-1 with TRBJ1-1; D possibly corresponds to TRBD1 (5 bases). With 5 bases removed from V and 5 bases from J, the gap between germline ends came to 13 bases. CDR1 and CDR2 from the germline V gene are SGHRS and YFSETQ. The CDR3 length is 13 residues. The CDR3 coding sequence is TGCGCCAGCAGTCCCGTGGGGGGGACTGAAGCTTTCTTT. It specifies CASSPVGGTEAFF.

CDR3 in amino acids: CASRGEFEQFF. CDR3 DNA: TGTGCCAGCCGGGGGGAGTTTGAGCAGTTCTTC. The V call is TRBV28, the J call TRBJ2-1, with 7 bases that match TRBD2. Germline values: CDR1 MDHEN, CDR2 SYDVKM. CDR3 length equals 11 residues. J lost 9 bases, V lost 8 bases, and 4 bases had no gene match.

This clone appeared once. V gene TRBV15 combines with J gene TRBJ1-3, with TRBD1 matching over 12 bases. The V gene end was trimmed by 6 bases and the J gene end by 0 bases; junction bases not matched to a gene: 6. CDR3 length: 17 amino acids. Germline V gene data show CDR1 as LNHNV and CDR2 as YYDKDF (reference sequence). CDR3: CATRGTGGLYSGNTIYF. In nucleotides, the CDR3 is TGTGCCACCAGGGGGACAGGGGGCCTCTACTCTGGAAACACCATATATTTT. Using reference TRBV15 and TRBJ1-3 for the parts outside the CDR3, the full variable domain is DAMVIQNPRYQVTQFGKPVTLSCSQTLNHNVMYWYQQKSSQAPKLLFHYYDKDFNNEADTPDNFQSRRPNTSFCFLDIRSPGLGDTAMYLCATRGTGGLYSGNTIYFGEGSWLTVV.

This chain connects TRBV28 to TRBJ2-7; no reliable D call. Germline values: CDR1 MDHEN, CDR2 SYDVKM. This CDR3 spans 15 amino acids. V was shortened by 3 bases and J by 3 bases, with 15 bases between the two germline ends. The CDR3 loop reads CASSFSLETGYEQYF. The CDR3 DNA sequence: TGTGCCAGCAGTTTCTCCTTAGAAACGGGCTACGAGCAGTACTTC.

About this clone: Other DNA sequences within the sample encode an identical CDR3. This chain connects TRBV10-1 to TRBJ1-1; the D is unclear. Germline loops: CDR1 WNHNN, CDR2 SYGVQD (reference sequence). The V gene lost 0 bases and the J gene lost 14 bases, with 19 bases spanning the gap. CDR3 length: 14 amino acids. CDR3 sequence: CASSESSRNRRAFF. CDR3 in DNA: TGCGCCAGCAGTGAGTCGTCCCGCAACCGGAGGGCCTTCTTT.

The chain couples TRBV10-3 to TRBJ2-6, with 7 bases matching TRBD2. The ends lost 3 bases at V and 0 bases at J; junction bases unmatched: 5. CDR3 size: 17 residues. Germline CDR1 reads ENHRY; CDR2 reads SYGVKD. This CDR3 reads CAISDRGSSSGANVLTF. In nucleotides, the CDR3 is TGTGCCATCAGTGACCGCGGGAGTAGCTCTGGGGCCAACGTCCTGACTTTC.

The V gene is TRBV11-2, the J gene TRBJ1-1; TRBD1 is a possible D gene (6 bases). The ends were cut back, 5 bases at V and 11 bases at J, with 18 bases in the middle. The germline V gene encodes CDR1 SGHAT and CDR2 FQNNGV. The CDR3 runs to 13 residues. CDR3 in DNA: TGTGCCAGCAGCCTCGAGGGCCAGGGGCGTGCTTTCTTT. Protein product: CASSLEGQGRAFF.

The chain links TRBV7-9 to TRBJ1-4; TRBD1 matches 9 bases. This CDR3 region has 14 residues. The germline V gene encodes CDR1 SEHNR and CDR2 FQNEAQ (reference sequence). The V segment lost 5 bases and the J segment 4 bases; nucleotides outside the gene matches: 2. CDR3: CASSMDRGNEKLFF. The CDR3 DNA sequence: TGTGCCAGCAGCATGGACAGGGGTAATGAAAAACTGTTTTTT.

The chain has TRBV6-1 and TRBJ2-5; D is undetermined. V was clipped by 1 base and J by 5 bases, with 8 bases between them. CDR3 length: 13 residues. CDR1 and CDR2 from the germline V gene are MNHNS and SASEGT. The CDR3 loop reads CASSEGVRETQYF. The CDR3 nucleotides read TGTGCCAGCAGTGAAGGGGTGAGGGAGACCCAGTACTTC.

On this clone: The sample carries other DNA sequences with the same CDR3. The chain recombines TRBV11-2 with TRBJ2-7; possible D gene TRBD1, 5 bases. The CDR3 is made up of 14 amino acids. V was shortened by 1 base and J by 4 bases, with 11 bases between the two germline ends. CDR1 is SGHAT, CDR2 FQNNGV, per germline. In DNA form, the CDR3 reads TGTGCCAGCAGCTTAGGGGGCGGAAATTACGAGCAGTACTTC. Translation gives CASSLGGGNYEQYF. Together with reference TRBV11-2 and TRBJ2-7, the CDR3 gives the full variable domain: EAGVAQSPRYKIIEKRQSVAFWCNPISGHATLYWYQQILGQGPKLLIQFQNNGVVDDSQLPKDRFSAERLKGVDSTLKIQPAKLEDSAVYLCASSLGGGNYEQYFGPGTRLTVT.

This chain joins TRBV30 and TRBJ1-6; D uncertain. Germline values: CDR1 GTSNPN, CDR2 SVGIG (reference sequence). Trimming cost V 0 bases and J 0 bases, with 6 bases left between them. This CDR3 region has 15 residues. This CDR3 is CAWSVGSSYNSPLHF. CDR3 bases: TGTGCCTGGAGTGTCGGGAGCTCCTATAATTCACCCCTCCACTTT. The complete variable domain, with remaining parts taken from reference TRBV30 and TRBJ1-6, reads SQTIHQWPATLVQPVGSPLSLECTVEGTSNPNLYWYRQAAGRGLQLLFYSVGIGQISSEVPQNLSASRPQDRQFILSSKKLLLSDSGFYLCAWSVGSSYNSPLHFGNGTRLTVT.

V gene TRBV6-7 combines with J gene TRBJ2-7; 9 nucleotides agree with TRBD1. TRBV6-7 is labeled an ORF, and its function is uncertain. The CDR3 contains 17 residues. J lost 0 bases, V lost 0 bases, and 6 bases had no gene match. The CDR3 DNA sequence: TGTGCCAGCAGTTACTCGAAATGGGGACAGGGCTCCTACGAGCAGTACTTC. Its protein is CASSYSKWGQGSYEQYF.

The rearrangement links TRBV9 to TRBJ1-2; tentatively, D is TRBD1 (5 bases). The length of the CDR3 is 15 residues. Looked up from germline, CDR1 is SGDLS and CDR2 is YYNGEE. The germline V and J ends were trimmed by 0 bases and 2 bases, with 11 bases remaining between them. CDR3 sequence: CASSVDIRVNYGYTF. The CDR3, as DNA: TGTGCCAGCAGCGTAGACATCAGGGTAAACTATGGCTACACCTTC.

The V call is TRBV28, the J call TRBJ1-2; D unresolved. Trimming left V 2 bases short and J 7 bases short, with 5 bases between. The CDR3 totals 11 residues. From germline, CDR1 is MDHEN and CDR2 SYDVKM. This CDR3 reads CASSLNGGYTF. The CDR3 DNA is TGTGCCAGCAGTTTAAACGGTGGCTACACCTTC.

V usage is TRBV4-1 and J usage is TRBJ2-1, with 8 nucleotides matching TRBD1. With V trimmed by 8 bases and J by 4 bases, 16 bases remained unmatched. CDR3 length: 17 residues. The germline V gene has CDR1 MGHRA and CDR2 YSYEKL. CDR3 region: CASEPAIRQGPYNEQFF. In DNA form, the CDR3 reads TGCGCCAGCGAGCCGGCTATTCGACAGGGGCCGTACAATGAGCAGTTCTTC.

The chain carries TRBV28 and TRBJ2-7, with no clear D. V was shortened by 1 base and J by 0 bases, with 10 bases between the two germline ends. The length of the CDR3 is 15 residues. Germline values: CDR1 MDHEN, CDR2 SYDVKM. CDR3 DNA sequence: TGTGCCAGCAGTTTATCCACGGTTAGCTCCTACGAGCAGTACTTC. Residues: CASSLSTVSSYEQYF. The variable domain in full, with the rest retrieved from reference TRBV28 and TRBJ2-7, is DVKVTQSSRYLVKRTGEKVFLECVQDMDHENMFWYRQDPGLGLRLIYFSYDVKMKEKGDIPEGYSVSREKKERFSLILESASTNQTSMYLCASSLSTVSSYEQYFGPGTRLTVT.

The rearrangement joins TRBV30 to TRBJ2-7; no clear D. In germline, CDR1 is GTSNPN, CDR2 SVGIG (reference sequence). V shed 1 base and J shed 2 bases, with 6 bases lying between them. This CDR3 is built from 12 residues. The CDR3: CAWSDSTYEQYF. In DNA form, the CDR3 reads TGTGCCTGGAGTGACAGTACCTACGAGCAGTACTTC.

This sequence joins TRBV4-1 and TRBJ1-2; D is ambiguous. Germline CDR1 is MGHRA and CDR2 is YSYEKL. V was pared by 5 bases and J by 2 bases, with 12 bases between. The CDR3 length is 14 residues. The CDR3 nucleotides are TGCGCCAGCAGCGAAGTGGGCCTAAACTATGGCTACACCTTC. Amino acids: CASSEVGLNYGYTF.

The chain recombines TRBV6-6 with TRBJ2-1, with TRBD2 identical over 10 bases. Germline CDR1 reads MNHNY; CDR2 reads SVGAGI (reference sequence). The ends lost 7 bases at V and 7 bases at J; junction bases unmatched: 10. The CDR3 covers 15 residues. CDR3 loop: CASTITSGVTNEQFF. The DNA for the CDR3 is TGTGCCAGCACCATAACTAGCGGGGTTACTAATGAGCAGTTCTTC.

V is TRBV6-1 and J is TRBJ1-1; D is uncertain. Germline V gives CDR1 MNHNS, CDR2 SASEGT. This CDR3 region has 13 residues. The V gene lost 6 bases and the J gene lost 3 bases, with 11 bases spanning the gap. CDR3 nucleotides: TGTGCCAGCAGGAGAACTAGGGACACTGAAGCTTTCTTT. Translating it yields CASRRTRDTEAFF.

The rearrangement uses TRBV5-1 and TRBJ2-7; TRBD1 matches 8 bases. The CDR3 spans 14 residues. Germline V gene data show CDR1 as SGHRS and CDR2 as YFSETQ. V was pared by 3 bases and J by 5 bases, with 7 bases of the junction left unmatched. The CDR3 spells CASSSGQGRDEQYF. The CDR3 DNA follows: TGCGCCAGCAGCTCCGGACAGGGCCGGGACGAGCAGTACTTC.

The rearrangement links TRBV6-1 to TRBJ1-2; D perhaps matches TRBD1 (5 bases). CDR3 length: 14 residues. Germline loops: CDR1 MNHNS, CDR2 SASEGT. V gave up 1 base and J gave up 4 bases, with 10 bases separating them. The DNA for the CDR3 is TGTGCCAGCAGTGAAGGGGGCCGGGTCTATGGCTACACCTTC. This gives the protein CASSEGGRVYGYTF.

Here the CDR3 DNA reads TGTGCCAGCAGCCCCTCACAGGGGGCGGCTTTCTTT. It is translated as CASSPSQGAAFF. V gene TRBV9 combines with J gene TRBJ1-1, with 9 positions matching TRBD1. V gave up 4 bases and J gave up 11 bases; unmatched junction bases: 6. Looked up from germline, CDR1 is SGDLS and CDR2 is YYNGEE. The CDR3 is made up of 12 amino acids. The variable domain in full, completed from reference TRBV9 and TRBJ1-1, reads DSGVTQTPKHLITATGQRVTLRCSPRSGDLSVYWYQQSLDQGLQFLIQYYNGEERAKGNILERFSAQQFPDLHSELNLSSLELGDSALYFCASSPSQGAAFFGQGTRLTVV.

The rearrangement joins TRBV11-3 to TRBJ2-5; 15 bases match TRBD2. CDR3 size: 18 residues. The ends lost 1 base at V and 6 bases at J; junction bases unmatched: 9. Germline V gene lookup returns CDR1 SGHNT and CDR2 YENEEA. The DNA of the CDR3 is TGTGCCAGCAGCTTAGGAGGGACTAGCGGGGGGAAGGCGCAGACCCAGTACTTC. Its protein product is CASSLGGTSGGKAQTQYF.

V gene TRBV9 combines with J gene TRBJ1-1, with 7 bases matching TRBD1. This CDR3 is 16 amino acids long. In germline, CDR1 is SGDLS, CDR2 YYNGEE. V lost 2 bases, J lost 5 bases, and 12 bases stayed unmatched. In DNA, the CDR3 is TGTGCCAGCAGCGTGATTACAGGGGATGGAGGGACTGAAGCTTTCTTT. Encoded protein: CASSVITGDGGTEAFF.

This rearrangement joins TRBV6-1 to TRBJ2-7, with D uncertain. CDR3 length: 14 amino acids. Trimming cost V 0 bases and J 2 bases, with 8 bases left between them. Per the germline V gene, CDR1 is MNHNS and CDR2 is SASEGT. The CDR3 coding sequence is TGTGCCAGCAGTGAAGCGGCAGCGCCCTACGAGCAGTACTTC. Amino acids: CASSEAAAPYEQYF.